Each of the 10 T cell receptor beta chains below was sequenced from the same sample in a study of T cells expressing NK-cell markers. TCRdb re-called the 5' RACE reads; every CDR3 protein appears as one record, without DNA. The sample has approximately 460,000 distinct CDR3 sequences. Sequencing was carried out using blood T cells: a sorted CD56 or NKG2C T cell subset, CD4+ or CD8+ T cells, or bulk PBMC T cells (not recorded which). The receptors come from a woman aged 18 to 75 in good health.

The CDR3 reads CASSSTGFGEQFF. V is TRBV7-3 and J is TRBJ2-1; the D call of TRBD1 rests on TCRdb alone, since no DNA is present to check it. The CDR3 consists of 13 residues. Germline assignment: CDR1 SGHTA and CDR2 FQGTGA.

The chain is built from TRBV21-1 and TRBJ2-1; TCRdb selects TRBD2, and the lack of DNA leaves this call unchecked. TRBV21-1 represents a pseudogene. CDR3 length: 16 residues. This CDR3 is CASSMRTTCSYNEQFF.

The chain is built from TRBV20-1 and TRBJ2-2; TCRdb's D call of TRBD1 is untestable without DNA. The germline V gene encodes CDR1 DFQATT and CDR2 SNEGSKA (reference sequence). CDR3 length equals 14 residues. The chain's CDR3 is CSARDRMGAGELFF.

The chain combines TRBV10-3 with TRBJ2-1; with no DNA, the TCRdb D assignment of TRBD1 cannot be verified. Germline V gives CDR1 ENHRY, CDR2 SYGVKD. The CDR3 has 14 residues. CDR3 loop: CAAGQGSSYNEQFF.

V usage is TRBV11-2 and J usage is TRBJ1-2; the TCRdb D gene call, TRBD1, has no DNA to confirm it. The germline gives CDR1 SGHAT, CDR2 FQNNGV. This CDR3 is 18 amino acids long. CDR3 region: CASSLVGDTLQLNYGYTF.

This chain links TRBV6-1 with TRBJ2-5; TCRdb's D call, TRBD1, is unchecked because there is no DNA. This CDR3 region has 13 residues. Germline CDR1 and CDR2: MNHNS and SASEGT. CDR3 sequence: CAMGQGGQETQYF.

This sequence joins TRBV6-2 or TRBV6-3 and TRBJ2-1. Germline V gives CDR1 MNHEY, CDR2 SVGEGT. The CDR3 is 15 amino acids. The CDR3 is CASSQTGGAYNEQFF.

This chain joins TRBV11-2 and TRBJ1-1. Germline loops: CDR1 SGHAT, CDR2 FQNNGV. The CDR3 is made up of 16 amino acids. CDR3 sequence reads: CASSLLPGEGKTEAFF.

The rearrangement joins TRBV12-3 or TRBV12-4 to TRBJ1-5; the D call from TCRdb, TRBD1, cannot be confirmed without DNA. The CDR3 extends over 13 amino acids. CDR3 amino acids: CASSSTGLWPQHF.

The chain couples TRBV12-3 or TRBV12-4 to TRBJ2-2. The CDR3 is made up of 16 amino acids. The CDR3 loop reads CASSLAPGWGTGELFF.